These 21 T cell receptor beta chains were sequenced from one sample in a study of regulatory T cells in long-lasting Graves disease (dated by TCRdb to about 2021). In the paper's terms, the time point label means: newly diagnosed GD, antithyroid drugs for less than 3 months. For both TCR sequencing and RNA sequencing, RNA was extracted from PBMCs in TRIzol. The library was produced with multiplex PCR. Instrument used: Illumina HiSeq 4000. CDR3 regions were amplified by Arm-PCR with iRepertoire HTBI primers to construct TCR beta libraries. TCRdb reworked the public reads: Q25 trimming with fastp, MiXCR clone assembly, productive beta chains retained. Each CDR3 protein gets just one entry, which takes the most common genes and DNA from the rows behind it. The sample yields about 350,000 distinct CDR3 sequences; over 15% were counted once. The ten largest clones add up to less than 35% of the sample.

These data were likewise used in another study, on T cells in Graves' hyperthyroidism and ophthalmopathy.

The sample was peripheral blood mononuclear cells (PBMCs), taken at new diagnosis, from a patient treated with antithyroid drugs. The receptors stem from a man aged 35-49 years with Graves disease. Donor details come from another sample of the same person, matched by shared clones.

This clonotype has a handful of counts. J is TRBJ1-1 and V is TRBV19, with 7 bases that match TRBD1. This CDR3 comprises 14 residues. Trimming at V came to 3 bases and at J to 3 bases, leaving 4 bases not matched to a gene. CDR1 LNHDA and CDR2 SQIVND come from the germline V gene (reference sequence). The CDR3, as DNA: TGTGCCAGTAGTATTCAGGGGGTGGACACTGAAGCTTTCTTT. It translates to CASSIQGVDTEAFF.

Comment on this clonotype: Possible read error: a much larger clone is one base away. The conserved phenylalanine or tryptophan normally closing the CDR3 is absent here, so this likely arose from a read error. The chain carries TRBV5-4 and TRBJ2-4; D uncertain. Trimming removed 0 bases from V and 0 bases from J, with 13 bases in between. The V gene's germline CDR1 is SGHNT and CDR2 YYREEE (reference sequence). The CDR3 length is 17 residues. CDR3 loop: CASSLGSGAVAKNIQYL. CDR3 in DNA: TGTGCCAGCAGCTTGGGCTCCGGCGCCGTAGCCAAAAACATTCAGTACCTC.

This clonotype turned up a few times. The chain employs TRBV12-3 or TRBV12-4 and TRBJ2-5, with a possible D match to TRBD1 (5 bases). This CDR3 has 15 amino acids. Trimming removed 2 bases at V and 5 bases at J, with 15 bases between. Here the CDR3 DNA reads TGTGCCAGCAGTTTATGGCAGGGTCTGCGGGAGACCCAGTACTTC. Protein: CASSLWQGLRETQYF.

This chain links TRBV3-1 with TRBJ2-7; 11 nucleotides align to TRBD2. CDR1 and CDR2 from the germline V gene are LGHDT and YNNKEL (reference sequence). J gave up 2 bases and V 5 bases, and 5 bases lay outside the gene matches. The CDR3 totals 15 residues. The CDR3 region has the DNA TGTGCCAGCAGCTCGAGACTAGCGGGGACCTACGAGCAGTACTTC. Amino acids: CASSSRLAGTYEQYF.

This clonotype was counted many times. The J gene is TRBJ1-1, the V gene TRBV12-3 or TRBV12-4; tentatively, D is TRBD1 (5 bases). Trimming stripped 5 bases from V and 3 bases from J, with 10 bases between. This CDR3 region has 13 residues. CDR3 DNA sequence: TGTGCCAGCAGTACCCAGGGCTACACTGAAGCTTTCTTT. Its protein is CASSTQGYTEAFF.

In this sample, this clonotype turned up once. This chain uses TRBV14 with TRBJ2-5; the match to TRBD2 covers 7 bases. Looked up from germline, CDR1 is SGHDN and CDR2 is FVKESK. With 6 bases clipped from V and 5 bases from J, the junction kept 6 bases outside the gene matches. The CDR3 covers 13 residues. CDR3 coding DNA: TGTGCCAGCAGTCCGAGACTAGCTGAGACCCAGTACTTC. Translation gives CASSPRLAETQYF.

The gene calls are TRBV11-2 and TRBJ1-4; D gene unclear. Germline-derived CDR1 and CDR2 are SGHAT and FQNNGV. V lost 0 bases and J 4 bases, leaving 9 bases between the germline ends. The CDR3 loop spans 15 amino acids. CDR3 residues: CASSLERGSNEKLFF. CDR3 in DNA: TGTGCCAGCAGCTTAGAGCGGGGAAGTAATGAAAAACTGTTTTTT.

The chain employs TRBV2 and TRBJ2-5; TRBD2 aligns across 13 bases. Unmatched junction bases numbered 18, after V lost 6 bases and J lost 5 bases. Germline CDR1 is SNHLY and CDR2 is FYNNEI. The CDR3 consists of 19 residues. CDR3 DNA: TGTGCCAGCAGCGCCGCAACTAGCGGGGGGGCACCACGGAAGGAGACCCAGTACTTC. It translates to CASSAATSGGAPRKETQYF.

This clonotype has ten or more counts. The chain has TRBV12-3 or TRBV12-4 and TRBJ1-1; TRBD1 agrees at 8 bases. V lost 6 bases, J lost 5 bases, and 14 bases stayed unmatched. This CDR3 has 16 residues. CDR3 sequence (DNA): TGTGCCAGCAGCCCTGGGGGACAGGCGGAGTGGACTGAAGCTTTCTTT. This translates into CASSPGGQAEWTEAFF.

This rearrangement joins TRBV6-2 or TRBV6-3 to TRBJ1-1; no reliable D call. Germline-derived CDR1 and CDR2 are MNHEY and SVGEGT. V lost 5 bases to trimming and J lost 0 bases, with 10 bases between them. The CDR3 is 14 amino acids. The CDR3 here is CASSEANMNTEAFF. In DNA form, the CDR3 reads TGTGCCAGCAGTGAGGCGAACATGAACACTGAAGCTTTCTTT.

The chain carries TRBV20-1 and TRBJ2-7; 9 positions match TRBD1. Per the germline V gene, CDR1 is DFQATT and CDR2 is SNEGSKA (reference sequence). The CDR3 totals 15 residues. Trimming at V came to 0 bases and at J to 6 bases, leaving 9 bases not matched to a gene. The CDR3 sequence is CSAREAGTGPSEQYF. In nucleotides, the CDR3 is TGCAGTGCTAGAGAGGCGGGGACAGGGCCCTCCGAGCAGTACTTC.

This clonotype came up many times. The V gene is TRBV20-1, the J gene TRBJ1-1; 7 bases match TRBD1. Germline loops: CDR1 DFQATT, CDR2 SNEGSKA (reference sequence). J was trimmed by 7 bases and V by 2 bases; bases with no gene match: 10. The CDR3 extends over 14 amino acids. CDR3 sequence reads: CSARKGQLQYEAFF. CDR3 nucleotide sequence: TGCAGTGCTAGAAAGGGACAGCTACAGTATGAAGCTTTCTTT.

This clonotype was observed a handful of times. The CDR3: CASSARGDANTGELFF. CDR3 coding DNA: TGTGCCAGCAGCGCCAGGGGAGACGCTAACACCGGGGAGCTGTTTTTT. The chain uses TRBV9 and TRBJ2-2; D is perhaps TRBD1 (6 bases). Germline-derived CDR1 and CDR2 are SGDLS and YYNGEE. Trimming took off 3 bases at V and 2 bases at J, with 14 bases between the two ends. The CDR3 has 16 amino acids.

This sequence joins TRBV28 and TRBJ1-4, with D maybe TRBD1 (5 bases). This CDR3 is 16 amino acids long. Trimming took 2 bases from V and 2 from J, leaving 12 bases between them. Germline CDR1 and CDR2: MDHEN and SYDVKM. The CDR3 region is CASSLEQAGTNEKLFF. In nucleotides, the CDR3 is TGTGCCAGCAGTTTAGAACAGGCCGGTACTAATGAAAAACTGTTTTTT.

This clonotype has a handful of counts. The chain uses TRBV28 and TRBJ2-3, with 9 bases matching TRBD1. The CDR3 covers 16 residues. Looked up from germline, CDR1 is MDHEN and CDR2 is SYDVKM. With V trimmed by 4 bases and J by 6 bases, 11 bases remained unmatched. The CDR3 DNA reads as TGTGCCAGCAGTTCGCCTCCGGGACAGGGTATGGATACGCAGTATTTT. Residues: CASSSPPGQGMDTQYF.

A few counts support this clonotype. V usage is TRBV5-6 and J usage is TRBJ2-7, with no clear D. Per the germline V gene, CDR1 is SGHDT and CDR2 is YYEEEE. Trimming took 0 bases from V and 0 from J, leaving 4 bases between them. The CDR3 contains 13 residues. For the CDR3, the DNA is TGTGCCAGCAGCTTGGTCCACTCCTACGAGCAGTACTTC. Its translation is CASSLVHSYEQYF. Using reference TRBV5-6 and TRBJ2-7 for the parts outside the CDR3, the full variable domain is DAGVTQSPTHLIKTRGQQVTLRCSPKSGHDTVSWYQQALGQGPQFIFQYYEEEERQRGNFPDRFSGHQFPNYSSELNVNALLLGDSALYLCASSLVHSYEQYFGPGTRLTVT.

For this clonotype: This may come from a read error, since a much larger clone is one base off. The chain carries TRBV2 and TRBJ1-4; no reliable D call. The CDR3 extends over 15 amino acids. Germline V gene data show CDR1 as SNHLY and CDR2 as FYNNEI. The CDR3 loop reads CVSTPMGFTNEKLFF. The CDR3 nucleotides read TGTGTCAGCACCCCCATGGGGTTTACTAATGAAAAACTGTTTTTT.

The chain combines TRBV29-1 with TRBJ2-1; 9 nucleotides match TRBD1. Germline trimming cut 5 bases from V and 4 bases from J; bases unmatched to any gene: 6. The CDR3 length is 14 residues. The germline V gene has CDR1 SQVTM and CDR2 ANQGSEA. DNA of the CDR3: TGCAGCGTTACCAAGGACAGGGGATACAATGAGCAGTTCTTC. Its protein product is CSVTKDRGYNEQFF.

This clonotype was seen repeatedly, ten times or more. The chain links TRBV11-2 to TRBJ2-5; D may be TRBD1 or TRBD2 (5 bases each). V lost 4 bases and J 5 bases, leaving 17 bases between the germline ends. The CDR3 consists of 15 residues. Germline-derived CDR1 and CDR2 are SGHAT and FQNNGV. CDR3 sequence (DNA): TGTGCCAGCAGCTCCCTCGAGGGGCTGGGTGAGACCCAGTACTTC. Translating gives CASSSLEGLGETQYF.

This clonotype was seen ten or more times. V gene TRBV7-2 combines with J gene TRBJ2-7, with 10 bases identical to TRBD2. V lost 1 base to trimming and J lost 0 bases; unmatched junction nucleotides: 9. Germline CDR1 and CDR2: SGHTA and FQGNSA. CDR3 size: 18 residues. The CDR3 sequence: CASSLVALAGVLSYEQYF. For the CDR3, the DNA is TGTGCCAGCAGCTTAGTCGCGCTAGCGGGGGTCCTCTCCTACGAGCAGTACTTC.

This clonotype was picked up a small number of times. J is TRBJ2-7 and V is TRBV20-1; TRBD1 matches 10 bases. The CDR3 has 17 amino acids. V was pared by 1 base and J by 4 bases, with 13 bases of the junction left unmatched. Germline V gene lookup returns CDR1 DFQATT and CDR2 SNEGSKA (reference sequence). CDR3 bases: TGCAGTGCTAGAGGAGGAGGACGAGACAGGGGGCAATACGAGCAGTACTTC. The encoded protein is CSARGGGRDRGQYEQYF.